The rows below give T cell receptor beta chains drawn from one sample of a study of T cell responses to AZD1222 COVID-19 vaccine. Clones were read by immunoSEQ multiplex PCR, and TCRdb kept only the in-frame ones, dropping some. The data contain some 80,000 clones, roughly nine tenths of them singletons. Sequencing used peripheral blood, obtained on day 0 of AZD1222 vaccination. The receptors derive from an adult in good health. Both conserved end residues are part of each CDR3. D genes are given only for firm matches. For some rows the clone size is stated as once, few or many, or as a class when expanded; others skip it.

TRBJ2-7 NA TRBV29-1 TRBD1 TGCAGCGTTGAACCGTACCGGGACAGGGGGTATTACGAGCAGTACTTC CSVEPYRDRGYYEQYF
TRBJ1-1 once TRBV14 NA TGTGCCAGCAGCCAAGCCCACAACACTGAAGCTTTCTTT CASSQAHNTEAFF
TRBJ1-1 NA TRBV28 NA TGTGCCAGCAACAGTCCCGGGACACCGGTCTACACTGAAGCTTTCTTT CASNSPGTPVYTEAFF
TRBJ1-2 NA TRBV5-6 TRBD1 TGTGCCAGCTACTTTCGGGACAGGGTGGGCGGCTACACCTTC CASYFRDRVGGYTF
TRBJ2-7 NA TRBV29-1 TRBD1 TGCAGCGTTGCGACGGGGACAGGGGAAATCGAGCAGTACTTC CSVATGTGEIEQYF
TRBJ1-5 once TRBV7-6 NA TGTGCCAGCAGCTTAGAGTTTGGCAGAAATCAGCCCCAGCATTTT CASSLEFGRNQPQHF
TRBJ2-2 NA TRBV2 NA TGTGCCAGCAGCCGACAGAATGGCGGGGAGCTGTTTTTT CASSRQNGGELFF
TRBJ1-4 NA TRBV29-1 TRBD1 TGCAGCTGCTACGGGACAGGGTATGAAAAACTGTTTTTT CSCYGTGYEKLFF
TRBJ1-4 NA TRBV27 NA TGTGCCAGCAGTTTAGAGGGAAGGTGGGATGAAAAACTGTTTTTT CASSLEGRWDEKLFF
TRBJ1-6 NA TRBV6-5 TRBD1 TGTGCCAGCAGTTACTCGGACAGGAGCAATAATTCACCCCTCCACTTT CASSYSDRSNNSPLHF
TRBJ2-5 NA TRBV9 NA TGTGCCAGCAGCTCGGGAGCTCCAGGGGAGACCCAGTACTTC CASSSGAPGETQYF
TRBJ1-2 NA TRBV6-1 NA TGTGCCAGCGCCGTGGGCGGAGGTGGCTACACCTTC CASAVGGGGYTF
TRBJ2-7 once TRBV29-1 TRBD1 TGCAGCGTTGAGTCGGGACAGGGCTCCTACGAGCAGTACTTC CSVESGQGSYEQYF
TRBJ1-2 NA TRBV30 NA TGTGCCTGGACGGTGAGGCGGGGAATCTATGGCTACACCTTC CAWTVRRGIYGYTF
TRBJ2-1 NA TRBV19 NA TGTGCCAGTACCCGGCAGGGCCCCTCAAATGAGCAGTTCTTC CASTRQGPSNEQFF
TRBJ1-1 NA TRBV7-3 TRBD1 TGTGCCAGCAGCTTACAGGGGGCCGGCACTGAAGCTTTCTTT CASSLQGAGTEAFF
TRBJ2-7 NA TRBV5-1 TRBD2 TGCGCCAGCAGCTCGGGGACTAGCGGGAGGGTCGAGCAGTACTTC CASSSGTSGRVEQYF
TRBJ2-5 NA TRBV13 TRBD2 TGTGCCAGCAGCTTAGCGGCTAGCGGGGGGGTGAAAGAGACCCAGTACTTC CASSLAASGGVKETQYF
TRBJ2-5 NA TRBV6-5 NA TGTGCCAGCAGCCGCCTCGGCGGGAAGGGGGAGACCCAGTACTTC CASSRLGGKGETQYF
TRBJ2-1 NA TRBV29-1 TRBD1 TGCAGCGCAACAGGGGGCCTCGATGAGCAGTTCTTC CSATGGLDEQFF
TRBJ1-6 few TRBV10-3 TRBD1 TGTGCCATCAGTGAGTCAAGGTCAGGGGGCCGTCACTATAATTCACCCCTCCACTTT CAISESRSGGRHYNSPLHF
TRBJ1-1 NA TRBV28 TRBD1 TGTGCCAGCAACAAGGGTGCAGGGGGAAACACTGAAGCTTTCTTT CASNKGAGGNTEAFF
TRBJ2-1 few TRBV11-3 TRBD1 TGTGCCAGCAGCCCGGGACAGGGGTGGAATGAGCAGTTCTTC CASSPGQGWNEQFF
TRBJ1-1 NA TRBV4-3 NA TGCGCCAGCAGCCCGACGCTGGACAGGAACACTGAAGCTTTCTTT CASSPTLDRNTEAFF
TRBJ1-2 NA TRBV3-1/TRBV3-2 NA TGTGCCAGCAGCCCAGACGACAGGAACTATGGCTACACCTTC CASSPDDRNYGYTF
TRBJ1-5 NA TRBV19 NA TGTGCCAGGAGGATCCGGGACGGCAATCAGCCCCAGCATTTT CARRIRDGNQPQHF
TRBJ2-7 NA TRBV28 NA TGTGCCAGCAGTTTATCCCTTACCTACGAGCAGTACTTC CASSLSLTYEQYF
TRBJ1-1 NA TRBV3-1/TRBV3-2 TRBD1 TGTGCCAGCAGCTCGACAGGGTGGTCTTTCTTT CASSSTGWSFF
TRBJ1-1 NA TRBV5-8 TRBD1 TGTGCCAGCAGCTCCGCGACAGGGTGGGGGACTGAAGCTTTCTTT CASSSATGWGTEAFF
TRBJ2-6 few TRBV7-2 NA TGTGCCAGCAGCAAGGGACGGCTCTCTGGGGCCAACGTCCTGACTTTC CASSKGRLSGANVLTF
TRBJ2-1 NA TRBV19 NA TGTGCCAGTAGGCGAAACAATGAGCAGTTCTTC CASRRNNEQFF
TRBJ2-3 NA TRBV7-3 NA TGTGCCAGCAGCTTAAGAGGGATCCTCACAGATACGCAGTATTTT CASSLRGILTDTQYF
TRBJ1-5 NA TRBV27 NA TGTGCCAGCACGGGCAGGGGCAATCAGCCCCAGCATTTT CASTGRGNQPQHF
TRBJ1-6 once TRBV19 TRBD1 TGTGCCAGTAGTACGCCGGACAGGGGAAATTCACCCCTCCACTTT CASSTPDRGNSPLHF
TRBJ2-1 NA TRBV6-4 NA TGTGCCAGCAGCGCCCATGGAGGGAACAATGAGCAGTTCTTC CASSAHGGNNEQFF
TRBJ2-7 NA TRBV5-6 NA TGTGCCAGCAGCTTGTCTGGGAGTCCTAACTCCTACGAGCAGTACTTC CASSLSGSPNSYEQYF
TRBJ1-2 few TRBV5-4 TRBD1 TGTGCCAGCACCGCAACGAGGGGGCAGGGTGGCTACACCTTC CASTATRGQGGYTF
TRBJ2-7 once TRBV27 TRBD1 TGTGCCAGCGCCCAGGGGACAGGGCCTGCCTACGAGCAGTACTTC CASAQGTGPAYEQYF
TRBJ2-7 NA TRBV7-9 TRBD1 TGTGCCAGCAGCCAAGACGCGACAGGGAGATCCTACGAGCAGTACTTC CASSQDATGRSYEQYF
TRBJ2-7 NA TRBV24-1 NA TGTGCCACCAGTGATAGGGGGAACACCTACGAGCAGTACTTC CATSDRGNTYEQYF
TRBJ2-5 once TRBV10-1 NA TGCGCCAGCAGTGAGTCGGGGCAGCCAAGGCAAGAGACCCAGTACTTC CASSESGQPRQETQYF
TRBJ2-7 NA TRBV14 NA TGTGCCAGCAGCCAAGTTGTCAGGGTCGGAGAGCAGTACTTC CASSQVVRVGEQYF
TRBJ2-7 NA TRBV11-2 NA TGTGCCAGCAGCTTTTTCTCGGGGGACTCCTACGAGCAGTACTTC CASSFFSGDSYEQYF
TRBJ1-5 NA TRBV19 NA TGTGCCAGTAGTATCCTGGCAGGGTCAAATTTCAATCAGCCCCAGCATTTT CASSILAGSNFNQPQHF
TRBJ2-4 NA TRBV11-1 NA TGTGCCAGCAGCTTAGCGGCGAAGGGGGAAGTTCAGTACTTC CASSLAAKGEVQYF
TRBJ2-5 NA TRBV5-1 NA TGCGCCAGCAGCAACCTGGGGGCCGAAGAGACCCAGTACTTC CASSNLGAEETQYF
TRBJ2-3 NA TRBV24-1 TRBD2 TGTGCCACCAGTGATTTGCGGGGGAGGGCAGATACGCAGTATTTT CATSDLRGRADTQYF
TRBJ1-5 few TRBV6-6 NA TGTGCCAGCAGTTACTTGGGGGGATATCAGCCCCAGCATTTT CASSYLGGYQPQHF
TRBJ1-2 NA TRBV7-2 NA TGTGCCAGCAGCTTAAACCCCGGGACGACCCCCTATGGCTACACCTTC CASSLNPGTTPYGYTF
TRBJ2-1 NA TRBV19 NA TGTGCCACCATAGGCGGATACTCCTACAATGAGCAGTTCTTC CATIGGYSYNEQFF
TRBJ2-2 NA TRBV7-3 NA TGTGCCAGCAGAGGGGATACGAACACCGGGGAGCTGTTTTTT CASRGDTNTGELFF